A selection of T cell receptor beta chains follows, all from one sample in a study of graft-versus-host responses after intestinal transplantation. Generated by immunoSEQ multiplex PCR, the TCRdb table keeps only in-frame clones and is missing some. The table shows roughly 120,000 clones, with approximately 95% occurring only once. Their specific antigens are unknown. The sequences come from unstimulated CD4+ T cells sorted from spleen or lymph node cells, collected before intestinal transplant. The receptors were sampled from a human donor who received an intestinal transplant. Each CDR3 is given without its conserved first and last residue. D genes are given only for firm matches.

V	D	CDR3
TRBV29-1	NA	SVERTSSYNEQF
TRBV7-9	NA	ASSFRAGRGYT
TRBV28	TRBD2	ASSFSGRGAQY
TRBV5-1	NA	ASSLSSASSYEQY
TRBV7-3	NA	ASSQSGELF
TRBV5-1	NA	ASSLSSGISYEQY
TRBV6-5	NA	ASSSGAGANVLT
TRBV6-1	TRBD1	AITGVWGTGELF
TRBV7-7	TRBD2	ASSPLDSGRPYNEQF
TRBV5-1	NA	ASSFNRESYNEQF
TRBV4-1	NA	ASSQEPGYSEAF
TRBV28	NA	ASSSGTTAYNEQF
TRBV19	NA	ASSRDVLRYEQY